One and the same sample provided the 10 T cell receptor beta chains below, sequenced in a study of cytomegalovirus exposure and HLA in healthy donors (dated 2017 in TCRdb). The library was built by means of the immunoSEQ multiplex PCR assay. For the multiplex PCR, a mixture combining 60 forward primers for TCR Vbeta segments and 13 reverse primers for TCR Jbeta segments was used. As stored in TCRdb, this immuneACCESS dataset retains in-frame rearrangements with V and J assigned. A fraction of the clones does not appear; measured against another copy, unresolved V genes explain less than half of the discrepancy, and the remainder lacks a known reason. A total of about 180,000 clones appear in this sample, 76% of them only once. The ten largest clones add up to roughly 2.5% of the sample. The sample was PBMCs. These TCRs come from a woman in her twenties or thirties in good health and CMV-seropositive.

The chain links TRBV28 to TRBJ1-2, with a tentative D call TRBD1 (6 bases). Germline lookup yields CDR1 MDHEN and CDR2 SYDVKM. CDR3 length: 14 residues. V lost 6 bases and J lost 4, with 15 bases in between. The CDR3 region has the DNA TGTGCCAGCAGGTCCGGAGGACAGATCTATGGCTACACCTTC. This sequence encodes CASRSGGQIYGYTF.

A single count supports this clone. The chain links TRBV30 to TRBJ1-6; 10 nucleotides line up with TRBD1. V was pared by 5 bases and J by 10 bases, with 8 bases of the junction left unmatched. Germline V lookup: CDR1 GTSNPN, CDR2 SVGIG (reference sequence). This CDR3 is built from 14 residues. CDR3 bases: TGTGCCTGGGCCCGGACAGGGGGTGAATCACCCCTCCACTTT. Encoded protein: CAWARTGGESPLHF.

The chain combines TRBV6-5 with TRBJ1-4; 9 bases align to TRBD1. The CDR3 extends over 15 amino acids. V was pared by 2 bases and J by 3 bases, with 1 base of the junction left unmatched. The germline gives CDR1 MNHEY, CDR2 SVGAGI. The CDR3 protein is CASSYGDRANEKLFF. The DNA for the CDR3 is TGTGCCAGCAGTTACGGGGACAGGGCTAATGAAAAACTGTTTTTT.

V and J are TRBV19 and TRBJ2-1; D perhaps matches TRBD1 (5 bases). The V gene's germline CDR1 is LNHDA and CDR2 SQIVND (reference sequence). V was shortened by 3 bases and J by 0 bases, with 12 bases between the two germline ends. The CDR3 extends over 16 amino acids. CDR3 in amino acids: CASSMRQTSSYNEQFF. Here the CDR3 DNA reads TGTGCCAGTAGTATGAGACAGACGAGCTCCTACAATGAGCAGTTCTTC.

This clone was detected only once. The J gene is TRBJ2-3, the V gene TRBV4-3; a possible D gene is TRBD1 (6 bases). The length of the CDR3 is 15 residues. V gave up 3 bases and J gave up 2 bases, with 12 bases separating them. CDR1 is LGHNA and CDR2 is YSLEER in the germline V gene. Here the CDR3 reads CASSHQGLNTDTQYF. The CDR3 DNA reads TGCGCCAGCAGCCATCAGGGGCTCAACACAGATACGCAGTATTTT.

The CDR3 nucleotides read TGTGCCAGCAGTTACGAGCCGCGGGAGACCCAGTACTTC. Translation: CASSYEPRETQYF. The J gene is TRBJ2-5, the V gene TRBV6-5; D is uncertain. CDR1 is MNHEY, CDR2 SVGAGI, per germline. The CDR3 has 13 amino acids. With 2 bases removed from V and 5 bases from J, the gap between germline ends came to 9 bases.

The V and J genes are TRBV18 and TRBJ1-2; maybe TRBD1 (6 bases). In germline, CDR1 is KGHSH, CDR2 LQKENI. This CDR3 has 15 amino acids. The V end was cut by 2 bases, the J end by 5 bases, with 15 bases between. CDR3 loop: CASSPVDRFTYGYTF. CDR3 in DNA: TGTGCCAGCTCACCAGTAGACAGGTTTACTTATGGCTACACCTTC.

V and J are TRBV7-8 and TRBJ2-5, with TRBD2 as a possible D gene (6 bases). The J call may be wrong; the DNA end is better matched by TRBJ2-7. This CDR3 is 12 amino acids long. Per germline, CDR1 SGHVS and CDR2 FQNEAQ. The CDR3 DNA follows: TGTGCCAGCGGGGCGGAGGGATACGAGCAGTACTTC. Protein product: CASGAEGYEQYF.

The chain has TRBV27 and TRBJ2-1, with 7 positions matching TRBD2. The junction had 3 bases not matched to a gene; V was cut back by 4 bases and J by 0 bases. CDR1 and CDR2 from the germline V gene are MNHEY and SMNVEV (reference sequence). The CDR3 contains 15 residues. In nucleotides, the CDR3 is TGTGCCAGCAGTTCTCTAGCGGTCTCCTACAATGAGCAGTTCTTC. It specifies CASSSLAVSYNEQFF.

The CDR3 sequence: CASSSWRARTDTQYF. CDR3 nucleotides: TGTGCCAGCTCGTCGTGGCGGGCCCGCACAGATACGCAGTATTTT. This chain joins TRBV6-6 and TRBJ2-3; D is possibly TRBD2 (5 bases). Germline V CDR1 and CDR2: MNHNY, SVGAGI (reference sequence). The CDR3 runs 15 residues. The V end was cut by 8 bases, the J end by 1 base, with 16 bases between.